These 25 T cell receptor beta chains share one sample of origin, sequenced in a study of T-cell memory formation after mild COVID-19. TCRdb re-analysed the 5' RACE reads in MiXCR, keeping a single row per CDR3 protein. The sample has about 260,000 distinct CDR3 sequences; 8% to 10% are singletons. Source material: PBMCs or a T cell subset sorted from them (not recorded which). These receptors were collected from a man between 18 and 29 years old who had mild COVID-19 (a few samples of this study predate the infection). Cell type and time point are not known.

This clonotype was found a few times. The J gene is TRBJ2-3, the V gene TRBV5-1, with TRBD2 matching over 7 bases. The trim removed 2 bases at V and 2 bases at J, leaving 2 bases unmatched. The CDR3 covers 14 residues. CDR1 is SGHRS and CDR2 is YFSETQ in the germline V gene. The CDR3 reads CASSFGTTTDTQYF. CDR3 DNA: TGCGCCAGCAGCTTCGGGACTACCACAGATACGCAGTATTTT.

The chain employs TRBV5-1 and TRBJ1-1; D call uncertain. This CDR3 region has 12 residues. The V and J ends lost 4 bases and 1 base respectively, with 5 bases between them. Germline CDR1 is SGHRS and CDR2 is YFSETQ. Here the CDR3 reads CASSDTNTEAFF. Written as DNA, the CDR3 is TGCGCCAGCAGCGACACGAACACTGAAGCTTTCTTT. The entire variable domain, with the rest obtained from reference TRBV5-1 and TRBJ1-1, is as follows: KAGVTQTPRYLIKTRGQQVTLSCSPISGHRSVSWYQQTPGQGLQFLFEYFSETQRNKGNFPGRFSGRQFSNSRSEMNVSTLELGDSALYLCASSDTNTEAFFGQGTRLTVV.

J is TRBJ2-1 and V is TRBV7-2, with D tentatively TRBD1 (5 bases). From germline, CDR1 is SGHTA and CDR2 FQGNSA. This CDR3 spans 15 amino acids. Between the trimmed V and J ends, which lost 2 bases and 2 bases, there was a span of 10 bases. The CDR3 is CASSLLYRPYNEQFF. The CDR3 nucleotides read TGTGCCAGCAGCTTATTGTACAGGCCCTACAATGAGCAGTTCTTC.

This clonotype showed up just a few times. The DNA of the CDR3 is TGTGCCAGCAGCTCAGCGTCGGTTCTGGGCACCATATATTTT. It is translated as CASSSASVLGTIYF. V and J are TRBV7-9 and TRBJ1-3; D is unresolved. The CDR3 is made up of 14 amino acids. Germline-derived CDR1 and CDR2 are SEHNR and FQNEAQ (reference sequence). The V gene lost 4 bases and the J gene lost 9 bases, with 16 bases spanning the gap. Based on the CDR3 plus reference TRBV7-9 and TRBJ1-3, the full variable domain is DTGVSQNPRHKITKRGQNVTFRCDPISEHNRLYWYRQTLGQGPEFLTYFQNEAQLEKSRLLSDRFSAERPKGSFSTLEIQRTEQGDSAMYLCASSSASVLGTIYFGEGSWLTVV.

This sequence joins TRBV6-2 or TRBV6-3 and TRBJ2-7, with D uncertain. This CDR3 spans 13 amino acids. CDR1 is MNHEY, CDR2 SVGEGT, per germline. The V end lost 5 bases, the J end lost 3 bases, and 11 bases lay between the germline ends. CDR3 in DNA: TGTGCCAGCAGTCCCGAGGCAGACTACGAGCAGTACGTC. Translating gives CASSPEADYEQYV.

This clonotype has just a few counts. The chain recombines TRBV25-1 with TRBJ1-3; tentatively, D is TRBD1 (5 bases). The CDR3 extends over 14 amino acids. Germline loops: CDR1 MGHDK, CDR2 SYGVNS. Trimming removed 2 bases from V and 0 bases from J, with 5 bases in between. This CDR3 is CASSEGGSGNTIYF. The CDR3 bases are TGTGCCAGCAGTGAAGGGGGCTCTGGAAACACCATATATTTT.

The V and J genes are TRBV12-3 or TRBV12-4 and TRBJ1-4; possibly TRBD1 for D (6 bases). Trimming took off 7 bases at V and 5 bases at J, with 17 bases between the two ends. The CDR3 runs 15 residues. CDR3 sequence reads: CASTLSPGGNEKLFF. CDR3 DNA: TGTGCCAGCACCCTCTCCCCCGGGGGCAATGAAAAACTGTTTTTT.

This clonotype has a handful of counts. The chain uses TRBV7-8 and TRBJ1-1; 7 nucleotides agree with TRBD1. V shed 2 bases, J shed 0 bases, and the junction held 3 bases outside the gene matches. Germline-derived CDR1 and CDR2 are SGHVS and FQNEAQ. The CDR3 runs to 15 residues. Written as DNA, the CDR3 is TGTGCCAGCAGCTTATCCGGGACAGTGAACACTGAAGCTTTCTTT. Translated: CASSLSGTVNTEAFF.

V gene TRBV6-6 combines with J gene TRBJ1-1; D possibly corresponds to TRBD1 (5 bases). CDR1 is MNHNY and CDR2 is SVGAGI in the germline V gene (reference sequence). V lost 6 bases, J lost 6 bases, and 23 bases lay in between. The CDR3 is 16 residues long. CDR3 DNA sequence: TGTGCCAGCAGCACCGGGACGGTAGGGTTCACCGCTGAAGCTTTCTTT. Protein: CASSTGTVGFTAEAFF.

The chain links TRBV9 to TRBJ2-1, with TRBD2 matching 8 bases. J lost 7 bases, V lost 0 bases, and 9 bases had no gene match. This CDR3 is 16 amino acids long. Germline V lookup: CDR1 SGDLS, CDR2 YYNGEE. DNA of the CDR3: TGTGCCAGCAGCGTAGCTCTGGCTAGCGGGTGGAATGAGCAGTTCTTC. Its translation: CASSVALASGWNEQFF. Supplemented by reference TRBV9 and TRBJ2-1, the full variable domain reads DSGVTQTPKHLITATGQRVTLRCSPRSGDLSVYWYQQSLDQGLQFLIQYYNGEERAKGNILERFSAQQFPDLHSELNLSSLELGDSALYFCASSVALASGWNEQFFGPGTRLTVL.

This clonotype was observed at least ten times. V is TRBV7-9 and J is TRBJ1-2, with 7 bases matching TRBD1. From germline, CDR1 is SEHNR and CDR2 FQNEAQ (reference sequence). The CDR3 loop spans 13 amino acids. J gave up 7 bases and V 1 base, and 3 bases lay outside the gene matches. CDR3 sequence reads: CASSLDRGRGYTF. In nucleotides, the CDR3 is TGTGCCAGCAGCTTAGACAGGGGCCGTGGCTACACCTTC.

The chain employs TRBV12-3 or TRBV12-4 and TRBJ2-1; D is unclear. V gave up 2 bases and J gave up 5 bases, with 19 bases separating them. The CDR3 runs 17 residues. The CDR3 protein is CASSLKTGSQINNEQFF. The CDR3, as DNA: TGTGCCAGCAGTTTAAAAACGGGCAGCCAAATTAACAATGAGCAGTTCTTC.

This clonotype was recorded many times. The V and J genes are TRBV6-2 or TRBV6-3 and TRBJ2-7; no clear D gene. The CDR3 totals 13 residues. Germline loops: CDR1 MNHEY, CDR2 SVGEGT. V lost 6 bases and J 7 bases, leaving 16 bases between the germline ends. CDR3 in amino acids: CASRHSELGEQYV. For the CDR3, the DNA is TGTGCCAGCAGACACTCCGAGTTGGGGGAGCAGTACGTC.

Many counts were recorded for this clonotype. The chain carries TRBV12-3 or TRBV12-4 and TRBJ2-1; the D gene is possibly TRBD2 (6 bases). The length of the CDR3 is 15 residues. Trimming pared 8 bases from V and 10 bases from J, leaving 24 bases between. The CDR3 is CASHPGTSAFGEQFF. CDR3 coding DNA: TGTGCCAGCCACCCAGGGACTTCTGCATTTGGCGAGCAGTTCTTC.

This clonotype occurred many times. The CDR3: CSTHRGTNTEAFF. The CDR3 coding sequence is TGCAGCACACACAGGGGGACGAACACTGAAGCTTTCTTT. V and J are TRBV29-1 and TRBJ1-1; 8 nucleotides line up with TRBD1. The CDR3 covers 13 residues. Germline V CDR1 and CDR2: SQVTM, ANQGSEA. V shed 8 bases, J shed 1 base, and the junction held 6 bases outside the gene matches. Variable domain in full (rest from reference TRBV29-1 and TRBJ1-1): SAVISQKPSRDICQRGTSLTIQCQVDSQVTMMFWYRQQPGQSLTLIATANQGSEATYESGFVIDKFPISRPNLTFSTLTVSNMSPEDSSIYLCSTHRGTNTEAFFGQGTRLTVV.

This clonotype occurred a few times. V is TRBV5-4 and J is TRBJ1-1; 7 bases are shared with TRBD1. V was clipped by 3 bases and J by 4 bases; unmatched bases: 3. Germline lookup yields CDR1 SGHNT and CDR2 YYREEE (reference sequence). The CDR3 runs 13 residues. This CDR3 is CASSWPGGTEAFF. The CDR3 region has the DNA TGTGCCAGCAGCTGGCCAGGGGGCACTGAAGCTTTCTTT.

This clonotype has ten or more counts. V is TRBV11-2 and J is TRBJ2-2, with D perhaps TRBD1 (6 bases). The germline V and J ends were trimmed by 3 bases and 7 bases, with 12 bases remaining between them. This CDR3 has 14 amino acids. Germline assignment: CDR1 SGHAT and CDR2 FQNNGV. The CDR3 DNA is TGTGCCAGCAGCTTTGATGGGGGCGGCGGGGAGCTGTTTTTT. Translated, it gives CASSFDGGGGELFF.

In this sample, this clonotype turned up a few times. The chain recombines TRBV12-3 or TRBV12-4 with TRBJ2-1; D may be TRBD2 (6 bases). This CDR3 comprises 16 residues. The V end was cut by 0 bases, the J end by 3 bases, with 12 bases between. The CDR3 DNA reads as TGTGCCAGCAGTTTAGCACTGACTAGTTTCTACAATGAGCAGTTCTTC. Its protein is CASSLALTSFYNEQFF.

V gene TRBV3-1 combines with J gene TRBJ2-7, with D possibly matching TRBD1 (6 bases). The CDR3 totals 14 residues. Germline lookup yields CDR1 LGHDT and CDR2 YNNKEL (reference sequence). The germline V and J ends were trimmed by 3 bases and 3 bases, with 12 bases remaining between them. CDR3 loop: CASSHWTESYEQYF. The DNA of the CDR3 is TGTGCCAGCAGCCACTGGACAGAAAGCTACGAGCAGTACTTC.

This chain joins TRBV20-1 and TRBJ1-1; 8 nucleotides agree with TRBD1. The CDR3 extends over 14 amino acids. Germline V gene lookup returns CDR1 DFQATT and CDR2 SNEGSKA (reference sequence). The J segment lost 7 bases and the V segment lost 6 bases, leaving 13 bases of the junction unmatched. CDR3 nucleotide sequence: TGCAGTGCCCCCTGGGGACAGGTGACGAATGAAGCTTTCTTT. It yields the protein CSAPWGQVTNEAFF.

In its sample, this clonotype was seen a few times. In DNA form, the CDR3 reads TGTGCCAGCAGTCCCCCCCGGACAGATACGCAGTATTTT. Translation gives CASSPPRTDTQYF. This sequence joins TRBV27 and TRBJ2-3; D gene uncertain. Per germline, CDR1 MNHEY and CDR2 SMNVEV (reference sequence). The CDR3 loop spans 13 amino acids. V was cut by 5 bases and J by 3 bases, with 9 bases left in between.

This clonotype was observed a few times. V is TRBV7-8 and J is TRBJ2-7; no clear D gene. Deletions cut 5 bases from V and 0 bases from J, with 14 bases between. The CDR3 length is 15 residues. The germline V gene encodes CDR1 SGHVS and CDR2 FQNEAQ. CDR3 protein: CASSTGPGSSYEQYV. CDR3 DNA: TGTGCCAGCAGCACCGGACCCGGGTCCTCCTACGAGCAGTACGTC.

This chain joins TRBV4-3 and TRBJ2-5; 7 positions match TRBD1. This CDR3 has 14 amino acids. Germline V gives CDR1 LGHNA, CDR2 YSLEER. Trimming removed 0 bases from V and 10 bases from J; junction bases left unmatched: 8. CDR3: CASSQEKGGAGQYF. As DNA, the CDR3 is TGCGCCAGCAGCCAAGAGAAAGGGGGCGCAGGCCAGTACTTC.

The chain couples TRBV7-9 to TRBJ1-4; a weak D match, TRBD1 (6 bases). CDR1 and CDR2 (germline): SEHNR, FQNEAQ (reference sequence). V lost 4 bases, J lost 10 bases, and 22 bases lay in between. This CDR3 contains 16 residues. Here the CDR3 reads CASSSLPTGWARKLFF. CDR3 nucleotides: TGTGCCAGCAGCTCTCTACCGACAGGATGGGCGAGAAAACTGTTTTTT.

The rearrangement joins TRBV4-1 to TRBJ2-3, with a weak D call TRBD2 (5 bases). The ends were cut back, 1 base at V and 7 bases at J, with 9 bases in the middle. CDR3 length: 13 residues. The V gene's germline CDR1 is MGHRA and CDR2 YSYEKL. Written as DNA, the CDR3 is TGCGCCAGCAGCCAAGCCGGGATGTATACGCAGTATTTT. This translates into CASSQAGMYTQYF.